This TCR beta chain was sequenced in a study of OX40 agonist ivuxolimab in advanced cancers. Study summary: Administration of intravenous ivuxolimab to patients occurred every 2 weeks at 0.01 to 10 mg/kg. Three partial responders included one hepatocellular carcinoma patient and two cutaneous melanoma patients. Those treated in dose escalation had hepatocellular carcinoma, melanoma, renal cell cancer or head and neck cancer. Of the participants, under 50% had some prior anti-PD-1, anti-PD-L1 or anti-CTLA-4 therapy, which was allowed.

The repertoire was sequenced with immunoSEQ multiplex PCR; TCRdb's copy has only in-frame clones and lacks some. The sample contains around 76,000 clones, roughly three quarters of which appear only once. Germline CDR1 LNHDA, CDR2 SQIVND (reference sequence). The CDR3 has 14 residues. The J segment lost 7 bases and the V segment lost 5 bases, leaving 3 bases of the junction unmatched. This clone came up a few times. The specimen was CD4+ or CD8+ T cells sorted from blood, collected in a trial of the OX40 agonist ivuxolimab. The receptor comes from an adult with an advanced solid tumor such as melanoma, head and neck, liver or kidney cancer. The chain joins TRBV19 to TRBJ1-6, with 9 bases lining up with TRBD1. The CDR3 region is CASSLTGGNSPLHF. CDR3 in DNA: TGTGCCAGTAGTTTGACAGGGGGGAATTCACCCCTCCACTTT.